This TCR beta chain was documented in a study of T cell responses to AZD1222 COVID-19 vaccine. Using immunoSEQ multiplex PCR, the repertoire was profiled, and TCRdb retains in-frame clones only, with some absent. The table has about 94,000 clones, around nine tenths seen once. The source material was peripheral blood, sampled on day 0 of AZD1222 vaccination. This sequence was found in an adult in good health.

In nucleotides, the CDR3 is TGCGCCAGCAGCCAAGAGACGGGGGGCTACAATGAGCAGTTCTTC. Its protein product is CASSQETGGYNEQFF. The chain has TRBV4-3 and TRBJ2-1; 7 nucleotides align to TRBD2. The junction had 2 bases not matched to a gene; V was cut back by 0 bases and J by 3 bases. The CDR3 consists of 15 residues. Germline V gene sequence: CDR1 LGHNA, CDR2 YSLEER.